Below, 23 T cell receptor beta chains from the same sample are listed, as sequenced in a study of blood T cell repertoires in COVID-19 (TCRdb year 2020). The library was made by the immunoSEQ multiplex PCR assay. Sourced from immuneACCESS, this table was stored by TCRdb with only in-frame sequences that have V and J called. A share of the clones is absent; for the studies checked, an unresolved V gene accounts for under half, and the remainder has no known explanation. Counted in this sample were about 170,000 clones; approximately 82% of them appeared once. The ten top clones hold about 16% of the sample. The material sequenced was PBMCs or T cells enriched from blood (not recorded which). Receptors originate from a man between 50 and 59 years old who had recovered from COVID-19.

CDR3 coding DNA: TGTGCCAGCAGCTTAGCTAGCGGGGGTAATGAGCAGTTCTTC. This encodes CASSLASGGNEQFF. The chain combines TRBV11-2 with TRBJ2-1; 10 bases match TRBD2. The CDR3 sequence is 14 residues long. The trim removed 1 base at V and 7 bases at J, leaving 1 base unmatched. Germline V gene lookup returns CDR1 SGHAT and CDR2 FQNNGV.

The V gene is TRBV9, the J gene TRBJ1-2, with D maybe TRBD1 (5 bases). CDR1 is SGDLS and CDR2 is YYNGEE in the germline V gene. V lost 7 bases to trimming and J lost 6 bases, with 19 bases between them. This CDR3 has 14 amino acids. The CDR3 is CASSNRQGLHGYTF. The CDR3 nucleotides are TGTGCCAGCTCCAATAGGCAGGGATTACATGGCTACACCTTC.

This chain links TRBV12-5 with TRBJ1-5, with TRBD1 matching 9 bases. Germline loops: CDR1 LGHNT, CDR2 FRNRAP. V was clipped by 3 bases and J by 1 base; unmatched bases: 10. CDR3 size: 18 residues. For the CDR3, the DNA is TGTGCTAGTGGTTTCGACAGGGGGTACTCTTTGAGCAATCAGCCCCAGCATTTT. This translates into CASGFDRGYSLSNQPQHF.

The chain has TRBV14 and TRBJ1-1; D not certain. Germline-derived CDR1 and CDR2 are SGHDN and FVKESK. This CDR3 is 14 amino acids long. V was trimmed by 0 bases and J by 1 base, leaving 6 bases between them. CDR3 DNA: TGTGCCAGCAGCCAAGAAACTAAGAACACTGAAGCTTTCTTT. Translation gives CASSQETKNTEAFF.

The gene calls are TRBV5-1 and TRBJ2-5; TRBD1 agrees at 9 bases. With 5 bases clipped from V and 5 bases from J, the junction kept 7 bases outside the gene matches. There are 14 residues in the CDR3. The germline V gene encodes CDR1 SGHRS and CDR2 YFSETQ. The CDR3 sequence is CASRRTGVEETQYF. The CDR3 DNA reads as TGCGCCAGCAGAAGGACAGGGGTGGAGGAGACCCAGTACTTC.

CDR3: CAIQDRGVTDTQYF. DNA of the CDR3: TGTGCCATCCAGGACAGGGGTGTGACAGATACGCAGTATTTT. The chain is built from TRBV19 and TRBJ2-3; 9 nucleotides match TRBD1. CDR3 length equals 14 residues. V was pared by 10 bases and J by 3 bases, with 8 bases of the junction left unmatched. Germline V gene data show CDR1 as LNHDA and CDR2 as SQIVND (reference sequence).

To note about this clone: Relative to the germline gene, one junction end is altered; a read error may explain this. V and J are TRBV7-7 and TRBJ2-5; TRBD1 matches 7 bases. The germline V gene encodes CDR1 SSHAT and CDR2 FNYEAQ (reference sequence). The CDR3 totals 15 residues. CDR3 bases: TGTGCTAGCAGCTCAAAGAGGGACAGACAAGAGACCCAGTACTTC. This gives the protein CASSSKRDRQETQYF.

The CDR3 bases are TGTGCCAGCAGCTTAGCGTCCCTAGCGGGGGGGCTTGAGACCCAGTACTTC. Translated, it gives CASSLASLAGGLETQYF. The chain combines TRBV7-9 with TRBJ2-5; 12 bases are a match to TRBD2. Germline CDR1 is SEHNR and CDR2 is FQNEAQ (reference sequence). This CDR3 spans 17 amino acids. V dropped 0 bases and J dropped 5; count of bases not matched to a gene: 7. The complete variable domain, with remaining parts taken from reference TRBV7-9 and TRBJ2-5, reads DTGVSQNPRHKITKRGQNVTFRCDPISEHNRLYWYRQTLGQGPEFLTYFQNEAQLEKSRLLSDRFSAERPKGSFSTLEIQRTEQGDSAMYLCASSLASLAGGLETQYFGPGTRLLVL.

This rearrangement joins TRBV7-7 to TRBJ2-2; D is possibly TRBD2 (5 bases). CDR3 length equals 16 residues. The germline V gene encodes CDR1 SSHAT and CDR2 FNYEAQ (reference sequence). V was clipped by 5 bases and J by 4 bases, with 17 bases between them. The CDR3 region has the DNA TGTGCCAGCAGCCCCCATGGGCCGGGATCCACCGGGGAGCTGTTTTTT. Translated: CASSPHGPGSTGELFF.

The rearrangement joins TRBV6-5 to TRBJ2-1; 7 nucleotides match TRBD1. Unmatched junction bases numbered 2, after V lost 5 bases and J lost 4 bases. Germline V CDR1 and CDR2: MNHEY, SVGAGI. CDR3 length: 13 amino acids. In DNA, the CDR3 is TGTGCCAGCAGTACAGGGGTATACAATGAGCAGTTCTTC. This sequence encodes CASSTGVYNEQFF.

In its sample, this clone was seen once. The V call is TRBV5-1, the J call TRBJ1-1; D is ambiguous. The germline CDR1 and CDR2 sequences are SGHRS and YFSETQ. The CDR3 has 14 amino acids. Trimming took 0 bases from V and 1 from J, leaving 7 bases between them. This CDR3 is CASSLASENTEAFF. Written as DNA, the CDR3 is TGCGCCAGCAGCTTGGCCAGCGAGAACACTGAAGCTTTCTTT.

The V call is TRBV28, the J call TRBJ2-7; tentatively, D is TRBD1 (6 bases). The V gene lost 7 bases and the J gene lost 2 bases, with 12 bases spanning the gap. Germline assignment: CDR1 MDHEN and CDR2 SYDVKM. The CDR3 has 13 amino acids. CDR3 DNA: TGTGCCAGCACGAGGACAGATGCCTACGAGCAGTACTTC. Its protein product is CASTRTDAYEQYF.

The rearrangement joins TRBV9 to TRBJ2-3; D call uncertain. CDR3 length: 14 amino acids. Looked up from germline, CDR1 is SGDLS and CDR2 is YYNGEE. V was trimmed by 5 bases and J by 2 bases, leaving 12 bases between them. CDR3 residues: CASSDLHPTDTQYF. Here the CDR3 DNA reads TGTGCCAGCAGTGACTTACACCCCACAGATACGCAGTATTTT. Full variable domain (outside the CDR3, taken from reference TRBV9 and TRBJ2-3): DSGVTQTPKHLITATGQRVTLRCSPRSGDLSVYWYQQSLDQGLQFLIQYYNGEERAKGNILERFSAQQFPDLHSELNLSSLELGDSALYFCASSDLHPTDTQYFGPGTRLTVL.

The chain is built from TRBV12-5 and TRBJ1-1; D might be TRBD1 (5 bases). CDR1 LGHNT and CDR2 FRNRAP come from the germline V gene. This CDR3 is built from 15 residues. The V end lost 0 bases, the J end lost 3 bases, and 11 bases lay between the germline ends. CDR3 in amino acids: CASGLVGGKDTEAFF. The CDR3 DNA follows: TGTGCTAGTGGTTTGGTGGGGGGTAAGGACACTGAAGCTTTCTTT.

The chain links TRBV5-1 to TRBJ2-5; D perhaps matches TRBD2 (6 bases). The CDR3 sequence is 14 residues long. The germline CDR1 and CDR2 sequences are SGHRS and YFSETQ. Trimming left V 5 bases short and J 2 bases short, with 13 bases between. Here the CDR3 reads CASRTGTRQETQYF. CDR3 nucleotide sequence: TGCGCCAGCAGAACCGGGACTCGACAAGAGACCCAGTACTTC.

The CDR3 spells CASSLTPGREETQYF. CDR3 nucleotide sequence: TGCGCCAGCAGCTTGACCCCCGGTCGGGAGGAGACCCAGTACTTC. The chain employs TRBV5-1 and TRBJ2-5; possibly TRBD2 for D (6 bases). The ends were cut back, 1 base at V and 5 bases at J, with 15 bases in the middle. This CDR3 spans 15 amino acids. Germline loops: CDR1 SGHRS, CDR2 YFSETQ. The full variable domain, in which reference TRBV5-1 and TRBJ2-5 provide the parts outside the CDR3, is KAGVTQTPRYLIKTRGQQVTLSCSPISGHRSVSWYQQTPGQGLQFLFEYFSETQRNKGNFPGRFSGRQFSNSRSEMNVSTLELGDSALYLCASSLTPGREETQYFGPGTRLLVL.

V usage is TRBV5-5 and J usage is TRBJ2-2; D might be TRBD1 (6 bases). CDR1 is SGHKS and CDR2 is YYEKEE in the germline V gene (reference sequence). V was clipped by 0 bases and J by 3 bases, with 18 bases between them. There are 18 residues in the CDR3. The CDR3 is CASSLGPARQGYTGELFF. The DNA for the CDR3 is TGTGCCAGCAGCTTGGGCCCAGCTCGGCAGGGGTACACCGGGGAGCTGTTTTTT.

V gene TRBV3-1 (or the pseudogene TRBV3-2) combines with J gene TRBJ2-1; 14 positions agree with TRBD2. J was trimmed by 0 bases and V by 3 bases; bases with no gene match: 1. This CDR3 is built from 17 residues. Germline CDR1 LGHDT, CDR2 YNNKEL (reference sequence). The DNA for the CDR3 is TGTGCCAGCAGCCAGACTAGCGGGGGGGCCTCCTACAATGAGCAGTTCTTC. The encoded protein is CASSQTSGGASYNEQFF.

This rearrangement joins TRBV19 to TRBJ1-5; 11 bases fit TRBD1. The germline CDR1 and CDR2 sequences are LNHDA and SQIVND (reference sequence). The CDR3 is made up of 15 amino acids. J was trimmed by 6 bases and V by 8 bases; bases with no gene match: 9. CDR3 DNA: TGTGCCAGTTTACAGGGGACAGGGGGTCGTCAGCCCCAGCATTTT. Its translation is CASLQGTGGRQPQHF. The whole variable domain, filled in from reference TRBV19 and TRBJ1-5, reads DGGITQSPKYLFRKEGQNVTLSCEQNLNHDAMYWYRQDPGQGLRLIYYSQIVNDFQKGDIAEGYSVSREKKESFPLTVTSAQKNPTAFYLCASLQGTGGRQPQHFGDGTRLSIL.

The chain carries TRBV6-5 and TRBJ1-1, with TRBD1 identical over 9 bases. The germline gives CDR1 MNHEY, CDR2 SVGAGI. V lost 6 bases to trimming and J lost 1 base; unmatched junction nucleotides: 3. The CDR3 length is 14 residues. Here the CDR3 DNA reads TGTGCCAGCAGATTACAGGGGGCGAACACTGAAGCTTTCTTT. Its protein is CASRLQGANTEAFF.

This sequence joins TRBV6-4 and TRBJ2-1; D gene ambiguous. The germline V and J ends were trimmed by 3 bases and 8 bases, with 14 bases remaining between them. Germline values: CDR1 MRHNA, CDR2 SNTAGT. This CDR3 has 14 residues. The CDR3 bases are TGTGCCAGCAGTGAGGCCTCAGCGAGCGATGAGCAGTTCTTC. Translated, it gives CASSEASASDEQFF.

V and J are TRBV18 and TRBJ2-7; D is possibly TRBD2 (5 bases). Germline lookup yields CDR1 KGHSH and CDR2 LQKENI. The CDR3 is 13 residues long. V gave up 3 bases and J gave up 6 bases, with 12 bases separating them. The CDR3 DNA follows: TGTGCCAGCTCACCGAGGCAGGAGGTCGAGCAGTACTTC. Translated: CASSPRQEVEQYF.

The chain has TRBV15 and TRBJ1-6; D is unresolved. This CDR3 is 15 amino acids long. Deletions cut 8 bases from V and 10 bases from J, with 21 bases between. Germline V CDR1 and CDR2: LNHNV, YYDKDF (reference sequence). The CDR3 nucleotides read TGTGCCACCTCTAAAGTATCCCCCCCCAACTCACCCCTCCACTTT. Translation: CATSKVSPPNSPLHF.